This TCR beta chain was identified during a study of cytomegalovirus exposure and HLA in healthy donors (dated by TCRdb to 2016 to 2017). Regarding the research as a whole: An earlier analysis of roughly 630 of the donors reported about 290 Gb of sequence data and 120 million or so unique TCR beta sequences from about 179 million T cells. Approximately 300 gigabases of sequencing data and roughly 80 million unique TCR sequences made up an early release that covered 640 HLA-typed donors. Of the approximately 400 genotyped donors, about 80% fell in the genetic ancestry cluster associated with self-reported Caucasian donors. The study was designed to test whether signatures of past pathogen exposure could be identified by cataloging public T cell receptors. The T cell repertoires of roughly 660 subjects were profiled by immunosequencing and related to cytomegalovirus serostatus. Besides the first cohort of roughly 660 subjects, a separate validation cohort made up of 95 to 150 different subjects was used. The study combined high-throughput TCR immunosequencing, statistical association of individual TCRs with disease status, and machine learning to predict cytomegalovirus infection status. A later analysis re-examined previously published TCR beta repertoires from more than 650 donors and added high-resolution HLA genotyping to investigate patterns of TCR occurrence. The later analysis used no new phenotypic data to find candidate immune exposures, relying instead on TCR beta sequences and their occurrence across donors. An earlier analysis of nearly 600 of the donors applied high-throughput TCR beta sequencing to assess whether each TCR beta V gene segment acted as functional or pseudogenic. Alongside the repertoire data, information on donor age, sex, ethnicity and CMV serostatus was compiled. A later genetic analysis used genome-wide SNP genotypes for about three fifths of the roughly 700 donors, treating that subset as a discovery cohort. Every repertoire in the discovery cohort had been generated on one and the same sequencing platform. Both class I and class II loci were covered by HLA typing, at four-digit resolution. Typing coverage differed by locus: A, B, C, DRB1 and DQB1 were typed in about 620-640 donors, DQA1 in about 500, DPA1 in some 610, and DPB1 in about 450. Because of strong linkage in the cohort, 4 to 6 DR-DQ haplotypes were treated as single units for association and clustering. Across about 380 genotyped donors of the cohort, an average of about 240,000 unique TCR beta nucleotide sequences per donor were sequenced, and roughly 17% of those sequences were non-productive. Overall study outcomes, separate from this receptor: The authors suggested that the approach could potentially be generalized to other disease states and immunological phenotypes. The cohort was sequenced for TCR beta chains only, and without alpha or paired-chain data the features that could be detected were limited. Because counts were too low, some 17 rarely observed V segments, including chromosome 9 orphons, were left out of the earlier analysis of 500 to 650 of the donors. Because HLA typing was missing for some donors at each locus, association tests included only the typed subset. Most CMV-associated TCR beta chains appeared to be HLA-restricted in a later analysis, and the HLA associations seemed to be driven largely by CMV exposure. Across donors, most TCR sequences were observed very rarely, whereas some public TCRs were present in many individuals. Strong co-occurrence of HLA alleles, especially DR and DQ, made assigning TCR associations to individual alleles difficult. Presence/absence analyses assumed roughly uniform sequencing depth across donors, an assumption that may not hold. In an earlier analysis of about 540 of the donors, most TCR beta V segments were observed in productive rearrangements about 87% or about 30% of the time, broadly matching IMGT annotations. A later genetic analysis reported fewer N-insertions in productive TCRs among donors in an Asian-associated ancestry cluster than the approximately 700-donor mean. The study gave a list of 150 to 200 TCR beta chains associated with cytomegalovirus. In a later analysis, TCR association rates were found to vary across HLA loci, with the most associated TCRs seen for DRB1 alleles and the fewest for HLA-C alleles. Linkage disequilibrium might explain the correlated functional status among segregating V segments, but an unknown experimental factor could not be ruled out. Compared with equally common non-associated chains, HLA-associated TCR beta chains in a later analysis were more clonally expanded and had lower generation probabilities. The classifier was reported to diagnose cytomegalovirus status with high specificity and sensitivity in both the original cohort and the validation cohort. Some IMGT-functional V segments, including TRBV6-2 and TRBV6-3, could not be distinguished by the 87-base-pair reads and were therefore excluded. The only immune exposure information available for the cohort was CMV serostatus. A later genetic analysis associated a missense DCLRE1C variant with V-gene and J-gene trimming of TCR beta chains, and an independent cohort replicated the association. In a later analysis, around 17,000 TCR beta sequences were associated with specific HLA alleles at a false discovery rate of 0.05. In vitro tests confirmed that a few of the cytomegalovirus-associated TCR beta chains recognize cytomegalovirus antigens. Several of the top co-occurrence clusters appeared to be linked to parvovirus B19, influenza, CMV and Epstein-Barr virus, according to a later analysis. A cluster of highly shared sequence variants was judged likely to be a technical artifact of the sequencing pipeline. A further reported finding was that TCR beta sequences accurately predicted the HLA-A and HLA-B alleles for most subjects in the first cohort.

The cohort comprised hundreds of healthy bone marrow donors. At the time of sampling, every cohort member was nominally healthy, though immune exposures that went unrecorded were likely present. The donor tested CMV seropositive, placing the donor among the 310 or so seropositive members of the cohort. A peripheral blood sample was collected from each donor, and TCR beta sequencing was performed on peripheral blood mononuclear cells. The Qiagen DNeasy Blood Extraction Kit was used to extract genomic DNA from the blood cell samples. Receptor libraries were prepared by the immunoSEQ multiplex PCR assay. For the multiplex PCR, a mixture combining 60 forward primers for TCR Vbeta segments and 13 reverse primers for TCR Jbeta segments was used. Amplification of the CDR3 region of rearranged TCR beta genes was performed with a multiplex PCR assay on genomic DNA. The amplified TCR beta libraries were sequenced on the Illumina HiSeq System as 87-base-pair reads. Under the source paper's analysis protocol: A later analysis counted about 80 million unique TCR beta chains across the 666 repertoires, and some 11 million of these chains were shared by at least two donors. Raw reads were error-corrected and collapsed into unique sequences with a nearest-neighbor algorithm that merged closely related sequences to remove PCR and sequencing errors. CDR3 sequences were aligned to IMGT reference sequences to assign V, D and J gene segments. Each retained sequence needed at least a six-nucleotide match to both a V gene segment and a J gene segment. Rearrangements were classified as productive when the CDR3 lacked stop codons and remained in frame with V and J, and all other rearrangements were classified as non-productive. Following IMGT convention, CDR3 was defined as the stretch from the second conserved V-encoded cysteine to the conserved J-encoded phenylalanine. Sequences without an unambiguous match to a single V gene segment were excluded from the earlier analysis of 450 to 650 of the donors. An earlier analysis of a few hundred of the donors classified V segments as functional when productive rearrangements were above 56.7% and as segregating when the standard deviation between donors was above 5%. A statistical classification framework was built for diagnosing cytomegalovirus status from the catalog of TCR beta chain sequences. A later analysis assigned V and J genes by comparing TCR nucleotide sequences with IMGT/GENE-DB human TR gene sequences. A later analysis assigned CDR3 sequences and most-parsimonious VDJ recombination scenarios with the TCRdist pipeline. A later analysis defined each TCR beta chain by its CDR3 amino acid sequence plus V-gene family, and excluded reads lacking a unique V-gene family. A later analysis removed 600 or so highly shared, low-generation-probability nucleotide sequences to deal with suspected cross-contamination and a sequencing artifact. For each public chain, a later analysis derived a clonal expansion index from normalized ranks of inferred template counts within each repertoire. Generation probabilities in a later analysis came from a VDJ recombination model fitted to out-of-frame rearrangements, and those results were checked against IGoR. A later analysis scored TCR-TCR, TCR-HLA and TCR-CMV co-occurrence with hypergeometric tests, applying a repertoire-size bias correction to TCR pairs. To estimate false discovery rates, a later analysis permuted the HLA or CMV assignments 20 times. In a later analysis, co-occurring TCRs were grouped using DBSCAN, with TCRdist sequence similarity added in when clustering inside HLA-allele-positive subsets. Repertoires with fewer than 30,000 or more than 120,000 public chains, plus five repertoires with anomalous nucleotide sharing, were excluded from co-occurrence clustering. TCRdb retrieved this table from immuneACCESS and kept in-frame rearrangements only. Not all clones are present; in checked studies, unresolved V genes account for under half, and no reason is known for the remainder. V and J calls and clone size are as listed in that table; D and trimming were resolved from the DNA. For this sample the table gives fewer than 90,000 clones, of which around 70% were detected only once. The top ten clonotypes cover roughly 7.6% of the sample.

From the cysteine up to the phenylalanine, the CDR3 has a length of 14 residues. CDR3 DNA is the only sequence kept; it has 42 bases, read in frame from the first base. Sequences KGHSH (CDR1) and LQKENI (CDR2) are obtained from the germline V gene. V and J lose 3 bases and 6 bases, and a span of 9 bases separates them. Worth noting for this clone: This receptor's antigen is unknown. Base qualities were left out, and no much larger clone turns up one base away.

Sequencing used PBMCs. The origin of this receptor is a middle-aged man in good health and CMV-seropositive. The chain is assembled from TRBV18 and TRBJ1-6; a confident D gene designation cannot be given. The sequenced DNA: TGTGCCAGCTCACCTACGACAAGTAATTCACCCCTCCACTTT. Its protein is CASSPTTSNSPLHF.